A selection of T cell receptor beta chains follows, all from one sample in a study of blood T cell repertoires in COVID-19. Repertoires were generated with immunoSEQ multiplex PCR, while TCRdb's copy carries only in-frame clones and drops some. This sample has approximately 190,000 clones, with roughly 80% found just once. Material for sequencing was peripheral blood. Receptor source: a man aged 60-69 years with active or convalescent COVID-19. Both conserved end residues are part of each CDR3. Fields, in order: D gene, V gene, J gene, clone size, CDR3 DNA, CDR3 protein. D genes are given only for firm matches. Clone size is stated in some rows and not others, as once, few, many or a class when expanded.

D: TRBD2
V: TRBV7-2
J: TRBJ2-3
size: NA
DNA: TGTGCCAGCAGCTTAAAAAGCGGGAACACAGATACGCAGTATTTT
CDR3: CASSLKSGNTDTQYF

D: TRBD1
V: TRBV4-2
J: TRBJ1-5
size: NA
DNA: TGTGCCAGCAGCCCCGGACAGGGAGGCCAGCCCCAGCATTTT
CDR3: CASSPGQGGQPQHF

D: NA
V: TRBV15
J: TRBJ1-2
size: few
DNA: TGTGCCACCAGCAGAGACGGGTACTATGGCTACACCTTC
CDR3: CATSRDGYYGYTF

D: NA
V: TRBV10-3
J: TRBJ2-5
size: NA
DNA: TGTGCCATCACGGTCGAGGGAGTTCGCGAGACCCAGTACTTC
CDR3: CAITVEGVRETQYF

D: NA
V: TRBV19
J: TRBJ1-1
size: NA
DNA: TGTGCCAGTAGTATAGGACCAGGTTTTGAAGCTTTCTTT
CDR3: CASSIGPGFEAFF

D: NA
V: TRBV6-1
J: TRBJ2-1
size: NA
DNA: TGTGCCAGCAGTGAACCCTTGCGACAGTTTAGTGGCCGGTATGAGCAGTTCTTC
CDR3: CASSEPLRQFSGRYEQFF

D: TRBD2
V: TRBV11-2
J: TRBJ2-7
size: NA
DNA: TGTGCCAGCAGCTCAGTCGGGGGGTCCTACGAGCAGTACTTC
CDR3: CASSSVGGSYEQYF

D: NA
V: TRBV4-1
J: TRBJ2-1
size: NA
DNA: TGCGCCAGCAGCCAAACCCAGGGGTCCGTGCACAATGAGCAGTTCTTC
CDR3: CASSQTQGSVHNEQFF

D: TRBD1
V: TRBV18
J: TRBJ2-4
size: NA
DNA: TGTGCCAGCTCACCAGGGCGCAGGGGGCTTTCCAAAAACATTCAGTACTTC
CDR3: CASSPGRRGLSKNIQYF

D: TRBD1
V: TRBV25-1
J: TRBJ2-7
size: once
DNA: TGTGCCAGCAGTGAGACAGGGAGTCCCTACGAGCAGTACTTC
CDR3: CASSETGSPYEQYF

D: NA
V: TRBV19
J: TRBJ1-2
size: NA
DNA: TGTGCCAGTAGTCACCGGGACATTAACTATGGCTACACCTTC
CDR3: CASSHRDINYGYTF

D: TRBD1
V: TRBV6-6
J: TRBJ1-6
size: NA
DNA: TGTGCCAGCAGTTACTCGACAGGGTATAATTCACCCCTCCACTTT
CDR3: CASSYSTGYNSPLHF

D: NA
V: TRBV6-1
J: TRBJ2-7
size: NA
DNA: TGTGCCAGCAGTGACCGCCTTTCACGCGACGAGCAGTACTTC
CDR3: CASSDRLSRDEQYF

D: TRBD2
V: TRBV4-3
J: TRBJ2-1
size: NA
DNA: TGCGCCAGCAGCCCCGCCTTGGGTCGGGGGGTAAGGGGTGGGGAGCAGTTCTTC
CDR3: CASSPALGRGVRGGEQFF

D: NA
V: TRBV10-3
J: TRBJ2-7
size: NA
DNA: TGTGCCACGAAGTCACAGGGTTACGAGCAGTACTTC
CDR3: CATKSQGYEQYF

D: NA
V: TRBV27
J: TRBJ2-3
size: once
DNA: TGTGCCAGCAGTTTGTCGAGGACAGATACGCAGTATTTT
CDR3: CASSLSRTDTQYF

D: NA
V: TRBV24-1
J: TRBJ1-3
size: NA
DNA: TGTGCCACCAGTGATCCCTCGGGGGATGGAAACACCATATATTTT
CDR3: CATSDPSGDGNTIYF

D: TRBD2
V: TRBV5-1
J: TRBJ2-5
size: NA
DNA: TGCGCCAGCAGCTTGGTTAGCGGGAGGGAACAGACCCAGTACTTC
CDR3: CASSLVSGREQTQYF